Described below is a single T cell receptor (beta chain) sequence and its context. Its specificity is unknown. These data come from a study of cytomegalovirus exposure and HLA in healthy donors. Study-wide points: A later examination showed that TCR association rates differed by HLA locus, with DRB1 most and HLA-C fewest.

Use of 60 Vbeta and 13 Jbeta primers characterized the PCR. The method was immunoSEQ multiplex PCR; TCRdb's version includes in-frame clones alone and lacks a portion of them. There are some 110,000 clones in the sample; about three quarters occur only once, and approximately 5.1% lies in the top ten. This clonotype was sampled from a male donor in good health and CMV-seronegative. Specimen: PBMCs.

The CDR3 nucleotides are TGCGCCAGCAGGCCTTTACTAGCGGGTCAAGAGACCCAGTACTTC. Amino acids: CASRPLLAGQETQYF. The genes are TRBV5-1 and TRBJ2-5, with 9 bases identical to TRBD2. The CDR3 spans 15 residues. V was clipped by 5 bases and J by 2 bases; unmatched bases: 7. In germline, CDR1 is SGHRS, CDR2 YFSETQ.